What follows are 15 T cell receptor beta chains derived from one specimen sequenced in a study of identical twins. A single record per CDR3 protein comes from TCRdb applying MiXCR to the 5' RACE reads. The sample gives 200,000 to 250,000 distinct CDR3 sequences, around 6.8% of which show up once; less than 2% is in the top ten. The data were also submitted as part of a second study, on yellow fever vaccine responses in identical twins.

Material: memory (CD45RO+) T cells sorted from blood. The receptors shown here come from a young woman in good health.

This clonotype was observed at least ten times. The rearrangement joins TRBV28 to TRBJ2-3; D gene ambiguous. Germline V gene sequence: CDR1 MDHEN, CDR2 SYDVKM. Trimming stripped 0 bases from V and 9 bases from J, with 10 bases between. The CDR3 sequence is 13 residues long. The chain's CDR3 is CASSLWDLRTQYF. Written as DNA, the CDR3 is TGTGCCAGCAGTTTATGGGACCTCAGGACGCAGTATTTT.

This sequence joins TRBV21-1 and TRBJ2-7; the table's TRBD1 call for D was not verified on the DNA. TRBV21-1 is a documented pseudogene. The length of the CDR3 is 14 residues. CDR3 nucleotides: TGTGCCAGCAGGGCGACAGGGTCCCCCCACGAGCAGTACTTC. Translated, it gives CASRATGSPHEQYF.

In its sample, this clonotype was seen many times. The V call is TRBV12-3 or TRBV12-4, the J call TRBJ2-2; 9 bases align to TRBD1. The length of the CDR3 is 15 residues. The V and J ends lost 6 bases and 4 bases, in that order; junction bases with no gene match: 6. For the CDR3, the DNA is TGTGCCAGCAGCCCCGGGACAGGGCGCACCGGGGAGCTGTTTTTT. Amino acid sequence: CASSPGTGRTGELFF.

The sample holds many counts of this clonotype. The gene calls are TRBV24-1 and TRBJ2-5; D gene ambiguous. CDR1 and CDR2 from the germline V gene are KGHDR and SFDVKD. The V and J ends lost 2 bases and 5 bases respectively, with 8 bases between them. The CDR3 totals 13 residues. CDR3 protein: CATSDSRMETQYF. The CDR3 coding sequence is TGTGCCACCAGTGATTCGAGGATGGAGACCCAGTACTTC.

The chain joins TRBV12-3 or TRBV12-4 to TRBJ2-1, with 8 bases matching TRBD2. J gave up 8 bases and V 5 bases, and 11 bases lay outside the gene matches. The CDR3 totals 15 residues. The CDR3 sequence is CASSREAGAVDEQFF. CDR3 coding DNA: TGTGCCAGCAGTCGGGAAGCGGGAGCTGTCGATGAGCAGTTCTTC.

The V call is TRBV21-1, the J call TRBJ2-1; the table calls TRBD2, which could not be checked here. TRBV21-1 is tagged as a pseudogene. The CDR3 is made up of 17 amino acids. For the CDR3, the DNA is TGTGCCAGCAGCAACAGCGGGGGACTAGTATCCTACAATGAGCAGTTCTTC. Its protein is CASSNSGGLVSYNEQFF.

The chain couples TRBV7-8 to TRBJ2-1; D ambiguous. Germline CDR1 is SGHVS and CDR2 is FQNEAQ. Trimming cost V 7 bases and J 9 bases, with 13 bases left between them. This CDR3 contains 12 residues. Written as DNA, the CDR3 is TGTGCCAGCATGGTAGGAATTTTTGAGCAGTTCTTC. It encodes CASMVGIFEQFF.

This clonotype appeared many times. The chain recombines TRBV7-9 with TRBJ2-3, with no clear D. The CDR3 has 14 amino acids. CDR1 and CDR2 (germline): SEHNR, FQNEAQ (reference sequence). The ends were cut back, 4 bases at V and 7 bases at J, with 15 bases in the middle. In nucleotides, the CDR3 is TGTGCCAGCAGCTCCGACCGGCCGGTCAATACGCAGTATTTT. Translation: CASSSDRPVNTQYF.

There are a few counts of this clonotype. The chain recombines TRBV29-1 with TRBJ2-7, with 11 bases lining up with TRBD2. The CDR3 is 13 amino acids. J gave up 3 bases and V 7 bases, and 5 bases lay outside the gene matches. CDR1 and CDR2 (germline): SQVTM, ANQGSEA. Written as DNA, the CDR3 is TGCAGCGGTAGACTAGCGGGAAGCTACGAGCAGTACTTC. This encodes CSGRLAGSYEQYF.

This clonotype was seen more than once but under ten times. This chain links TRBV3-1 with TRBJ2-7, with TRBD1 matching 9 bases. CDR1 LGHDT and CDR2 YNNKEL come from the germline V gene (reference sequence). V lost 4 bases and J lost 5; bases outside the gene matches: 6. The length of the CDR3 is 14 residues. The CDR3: CASSLLGQGNEQYF. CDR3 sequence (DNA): TGTGCCAGCAGCCTCCTGGGACAGGGCAACGAGCAGTACTTC.

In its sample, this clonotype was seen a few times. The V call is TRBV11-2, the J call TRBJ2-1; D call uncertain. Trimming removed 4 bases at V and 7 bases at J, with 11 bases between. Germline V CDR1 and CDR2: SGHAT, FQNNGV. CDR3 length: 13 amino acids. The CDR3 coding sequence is TGTGCCAGCAGCTCCGTTGTTGTGAATGAGCAGTTCTTC. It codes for CASSSVVVNEQFF.

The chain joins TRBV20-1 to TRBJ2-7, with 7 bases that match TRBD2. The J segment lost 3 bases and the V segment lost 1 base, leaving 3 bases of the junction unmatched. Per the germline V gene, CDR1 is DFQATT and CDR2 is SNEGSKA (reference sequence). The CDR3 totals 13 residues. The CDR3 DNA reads TGCAGTGCTAGAGGGACTAGGGACTACGAGCAGTACTTC. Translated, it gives CSARGTRDYEQYF.

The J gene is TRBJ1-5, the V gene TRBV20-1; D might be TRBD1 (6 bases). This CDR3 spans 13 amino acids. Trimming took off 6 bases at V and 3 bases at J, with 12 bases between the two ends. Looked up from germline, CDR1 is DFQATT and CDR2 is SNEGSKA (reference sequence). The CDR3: CSAIRQANQPQHF. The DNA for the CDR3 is TGCAGTGCGATAAGACAGGCCAATCAGCCCCAGCATTTT.

Here the CDR3 DNA reads TGTGCCAGCAGTTACTGGCGTGGCTCTGGGGCCAACGTCCTGACTTTC. This codes for CASSYWRGSGANVLTF. This rearrangement joins TRBV6-5 to TRBJ2-6; D unclear. The germline V and J ends were trimmed by 1 base and 0 bases, with 7 bases remaining between them. CDR3 length: 16 amino acids. Per the germline V gene, CDR1 is MNHEY and CDR2 is SVGAGI.

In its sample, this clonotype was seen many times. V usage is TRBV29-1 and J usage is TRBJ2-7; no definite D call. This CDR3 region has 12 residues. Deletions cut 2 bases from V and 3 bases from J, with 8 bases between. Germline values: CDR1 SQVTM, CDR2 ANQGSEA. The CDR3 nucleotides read TGCAGCGTTGAACTAAGCCGCTACGAGCAGTACTTC. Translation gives CSVELSRYEQYF.